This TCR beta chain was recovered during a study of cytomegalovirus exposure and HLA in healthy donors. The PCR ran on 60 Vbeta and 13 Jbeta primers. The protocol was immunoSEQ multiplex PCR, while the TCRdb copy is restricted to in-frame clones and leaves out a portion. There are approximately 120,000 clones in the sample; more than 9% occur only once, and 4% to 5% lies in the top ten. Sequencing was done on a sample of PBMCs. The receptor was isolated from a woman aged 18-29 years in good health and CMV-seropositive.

CDR3 protein: CASSASGGQGNNEQFF. The DNA of the CDR3 is TGTGCCAGCAGCGCGTCAGGGGGACAGGGGAACAATGAGCAGTTCTTC. The chain joins TRBV9 to TRBJ2-1; 10 bases are shared with TRBD1. Trimming cost V 3 bases and J 5 bases; bases outside gene matches: 8. CDR1 is SGDLS and CDR2 is YYNGEE in the germline V gene. This CDR3 has 16 residues.